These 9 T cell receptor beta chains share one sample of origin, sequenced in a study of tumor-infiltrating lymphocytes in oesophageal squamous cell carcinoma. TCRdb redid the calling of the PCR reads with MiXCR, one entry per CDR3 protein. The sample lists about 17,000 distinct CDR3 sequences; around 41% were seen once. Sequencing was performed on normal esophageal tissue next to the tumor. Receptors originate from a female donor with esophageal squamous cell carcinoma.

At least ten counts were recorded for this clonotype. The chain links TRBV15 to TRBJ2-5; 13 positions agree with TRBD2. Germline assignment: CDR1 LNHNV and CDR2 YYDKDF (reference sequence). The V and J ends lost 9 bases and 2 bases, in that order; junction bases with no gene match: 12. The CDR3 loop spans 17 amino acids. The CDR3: CATRPGLAGSRQETQYF. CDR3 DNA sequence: TGTGCCACGAGACCGGGACTAGCGGGATCGAGGCAAGAGACCCAGTACTTC.

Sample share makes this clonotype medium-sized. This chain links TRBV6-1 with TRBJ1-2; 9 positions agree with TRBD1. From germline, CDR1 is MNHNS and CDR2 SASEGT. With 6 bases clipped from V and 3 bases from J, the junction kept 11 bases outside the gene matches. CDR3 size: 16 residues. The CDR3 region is CASRTGTGWLDYGYTF. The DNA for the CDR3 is TGTGCCAGCAGAACCGGGACAGGGTGGTTGGACTATGGCTACACCTTC.

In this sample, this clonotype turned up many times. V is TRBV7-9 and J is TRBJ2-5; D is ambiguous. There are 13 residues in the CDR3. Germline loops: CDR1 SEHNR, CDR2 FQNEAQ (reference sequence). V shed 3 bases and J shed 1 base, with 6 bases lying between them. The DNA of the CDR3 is TGTGCCAGCAGCTTCGGGCTCCAAGAGACCCAGTACTTC. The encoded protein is CASSFGLQETQYF.

CDR3 DNA: TGTGCCAGCAGTTTATACGGCAGCCTAATGAACACTGAAGCTTTCTTT. Amino acid sequence: CASSLYGSLMNTEAFF. This chain joins TRBV28 and TRBJ1-1, with D unclear. Deletions cut 1 base from V and 0 bases from J, with 12 bases between. Germline-derived CDR1 and CDR2 are MDHEN and SYDVKM. This CDR3 region has 16 residues.

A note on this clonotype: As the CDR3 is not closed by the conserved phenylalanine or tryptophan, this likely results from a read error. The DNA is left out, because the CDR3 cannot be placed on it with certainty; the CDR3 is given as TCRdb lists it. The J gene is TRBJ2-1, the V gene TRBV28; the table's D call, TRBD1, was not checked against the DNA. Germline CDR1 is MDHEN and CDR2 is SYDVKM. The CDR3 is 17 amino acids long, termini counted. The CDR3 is CASSSPRRANYGYTFGS.

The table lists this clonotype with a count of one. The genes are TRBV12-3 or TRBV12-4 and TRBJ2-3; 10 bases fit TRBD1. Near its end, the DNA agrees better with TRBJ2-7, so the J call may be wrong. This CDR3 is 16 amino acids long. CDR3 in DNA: TGTGCCAGCAGTCTAATGACAGGGGGCGGTTGGGGCGAGCAGTACTTC. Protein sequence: CASSLMTGGGWGEQYF.

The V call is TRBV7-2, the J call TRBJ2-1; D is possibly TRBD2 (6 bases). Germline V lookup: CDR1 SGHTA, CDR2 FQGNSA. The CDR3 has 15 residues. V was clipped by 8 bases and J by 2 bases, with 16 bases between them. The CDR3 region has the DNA TGTGCCAGCGGGGGGTTTCTTTCTACCTACAATGAGCAGTTCTTC. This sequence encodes CASGGFLSTYNEQFF.

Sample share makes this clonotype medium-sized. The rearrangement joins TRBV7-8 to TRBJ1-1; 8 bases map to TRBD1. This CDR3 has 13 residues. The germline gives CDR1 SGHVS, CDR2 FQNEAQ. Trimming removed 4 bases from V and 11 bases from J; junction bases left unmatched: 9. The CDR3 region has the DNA TGTGCCAGCAGCTCGCGACAGGGGTTATCGGCTTTCTTT. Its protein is CASSSRQGLSAFF.

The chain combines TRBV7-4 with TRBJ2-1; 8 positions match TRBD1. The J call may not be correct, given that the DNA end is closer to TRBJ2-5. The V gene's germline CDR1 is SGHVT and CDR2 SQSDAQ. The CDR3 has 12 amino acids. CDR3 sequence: CASGQGGETQYF. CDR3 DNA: TGTGCCAGCGGACAGGGCGGAGAGACCCAGTACTTC.